The sequence of this TCR beta chain was determined in a study of tissue T cells after allogeneic stem cell transplantation. A word on this clone: The genes and germline here are from mouse. The read finishes 1 residue shy of the CDR3 end, and the germline J gene is used to complete it.

Looked up from germline, CDR1 is KGHPV and CDR2 is FQNQEV (reference sequence). V lost 6 bases to trimming and J lost 2 bases, with 13 bases between them. The CDR3 contains 15 residues. As to time point: mouse harvest day 7 after allogeneic transplant. Mouse grafts combined 10^7 T-cell-depleted bone marrow cells with 10^6 splenic CD5+ T cells. TCRdb keeps only in-frame clones here, not all; method: immunoSEQ multiplex PCR. The table lists around 4,200 clones, approximately 59% of them singletons. Sequences were obtained from spleen. The rearrangement joins TRBV26 to TRBJ1-4; weak D call: TRBD1 (6 bases). The sequence was collected from a female BALB/c mouse given C57BL/6 T cells with graft-versus-host disease after an allogeneic hematopoietic cell transplant. The CDR3 bases that were read are TGTGCCAGCAGCGCGGGCGGGACATCCAACGAAAGATTATTT. Its protein product is CASSAGGTSNERLF. The full CDR3 protein is CASSAGGTSNERLFF. Looking up the rest from reference TRBV26 and TRBJ1-4 gives the full variable domain: NSKVIQTPRYLVKGQGQKAKMRCIPEKGHPVVFWYQQNKNNEFKFLINFQNQEVLQQIDMTEKRFSAECPSNSPCSLEIQSSEAGDSALYLCASSAGGTSNERLFFGHGTKLSVL.